The entry below describes one TCR beta chain. These data are taken from a study of CD8 T cells in Susac syndrome. With random hexamers, reverse transcription was performed on 0.5 to 1 ug of RNA. TCRdb called the immunoSEQ multiplex PCR reads again in MiXCR, with one record for every CDR3 protein. The sample yields about 85,000 distinct CDR3 sequences, 85% to 95% seen once. The CDR3 runs 17 residues. The V and J ends lost 4 bases and 3 bases, in that order; junction bases with no gene match: 10. Germline loops: CDR1 SGHNT, CDR2 YYREEE (reference sequence). Sequenced material: CD8+ T cells from PBMCs. V usage is TRBV5-4 and J usage is TRBJ2-1; TRBD2 aligns across 10 bases. This TCR was recovered from a human donor with Susac syndrome. The CDR3 nucleotides read TGTGCCAGCAGCCCCACAGATCTAGCGGGGGACTACAATGAGCAGTTCTTC. Amino acid sequence: CASSPTDLAGDYNEQFF.